The present T cell receptor (beta chain) was sequenced within a study of T cell responses to AZD1222 COVID-19 vaccine. General study points: Spike-specific TCR breadth and depth rose after two AZD1222 doses. Clonal diversity was possibly underestimated; the donors were predominantly white British and more often female. Repertoires were obtained only post-peak T cell response. Of the AZD1222 recipients, only six were seropositive at baseline.

The protocol was immunoSEQ multiplex PCR, while the TCRdb copy is restricted to in-frame clones and leaves out a portion. The data show under 150,000 clones, around 93% seen once. Germline CDR1 is SQVTM and CDR2 is ANQGSEA. The CDR3 runs 12 residues. The V end was cut by 4 bases, the J end by 7 bases, with 13 bases between. Turning to this clone: Its antigen is unidentified.

The starting material was peripheral blood, obtained on day 0 of AZD1222 vaccination. The chain has TRBV29-1 and TRBJ1-2; no firm D call. The sequence derives from an adult in good health. DNA of the CDR3: TGCAGCGTTGGGGATCGGCGTCTTGGCTACACCTTC. Translated, it gives CSVGDRRLGYTF.